Sequencing of this T cell receptor (beta chain) was carried out in a study of cytomegalovirus exposure and HLA in healthy donors. Looked up from germline, CDR1 is LGHNA and CDR2 is YSLEER. After removal of 0 bases from V and 7 bases from J, the junction contained 10 bases not matched to a gene. The CDR3 consists of 16 residues. Primers included in the PCR were 60 Vbeta and 13 Jbeta primers. Generated by immunoSEQ multiplex PCR, the TCRdb table keeps only in-frame clones and is missing some. This table has roughly 150,000 clones, approximately 71% appearing once. The TCR comes from a woman younger than 35 in good health and CMV-seropositive. The genes are TRBV4-3 and TRBJ2-5; 8 bases align to TRBD1. The sample comprised PBMCs. CDR3 protein: CASSQDQGQGLGTQYF. The CDR3 DNA reads TGCGCCAGCAGCCAAGATCAAGGACAGGGATTAGGGACCCAGTACTTC.